These 3 T cell receptor beta chains were all obtained from the same sample, sequenced in a study of response to subunit inactivated influenza vaccine listed by TCRdb under 2018. Receptor libraries were prepared by RT-PCR. Sequencing relied on an Illumina HiSeq 2500. Using fastp trimming at Q25 and MiXCR clonotype assembly, TCRdb reanalyzed the public sequencing data and kept in-frame beta chains. CDR3 protein duplicates are merged, each entry listing the most common genes and DNA. This sample gives 500,000 to 600,000 distinct CDR3 sequences in total; roughly 13% of them show up just once. In total, the top ten clones hold about 12% of the sample. The intended sense of this specimen's time point label: approximately 45 days after influenza vaccine administration. Material: PBMCs from blood, obtained about 40 days after vaccination. The receptors derive from a man aged 45-65 years who received an inactivated influenza vaccine. Donor details come from another sample of the same person, matched by shared clones.

The chain uses TRBV20-1 and TRBJ2-3; no firm D call. Germline CDR1 reads DFQATT; CDR2 reads SNEGSKA (reference sequence). V was shortened by 2 bases and J by 2 bases, with 11 bases between the two germline ends. The length of the CDR3 is 14 residues. The CDR3 loop is CSARYLATTDTQYF. The CDR3 coding sequence is TGCAGTGCTAGATACCTCGCAACCACAGATACGCAGTATTTT.

The chain employs TRBV7-9 and TRBJ1-1; TRBD1 might be the D (6 bases). Trimming removed 4 bases at V and 4 bases at J, with 10 bases between. In germline, CDR1 is SEHNR, CDR2 FQNEAQ (reference sequence). The CDR3 sequence is 13 residues long. The CDR3, as DNA: TGTGCCAGCAGCTCCGGGGGCATCACTGAAGCTTTCTTT. Its protein is CASSSGGITEAFF.

This clonotype came up many times. The chain links TRBV20-1 to TRBJ1-2; D call uncertain. Trimming pared 5 bases from V and 2 bases from J, leaving 9 bases between. The CDR3 consists of 12 residues. From germline, CDR1 is DFQATT and CDR2 SNEGSKA (reference sequence). CDR3 in DNA: TGCAGTGCTCAAACACGCAACTATGGCTACACCTTC. Residues: CSAQTRNYGYTF.